Sequencing of this T cell receptor beta chain was carried out in a study of monozygotic twins with inflammatory bowel disease. Whole-study findings and limits: A single strong IBD-associated signal or clonotype was not supported by the findings. IBD patients exhibited fewer clonotypes shared with other individuals than healthy twins, particularly with disease activity.

To note about this clonotype: Its specificity is not known.

The quantity of total RNA per TCR library was around 3.5 ug. TCRdb reanalyzed the 5' RACE reads and collapses them to one entry per CDR3 protein, without DNA. The sample has around 380,000 distinct CDR3 sequences. The total RNA came straight from whole blood, and T cells were not sorted beforehand. Germline loops: CDR1 MGHRA, CDR2 YSYEKL. The CDR3 loop spans 15 amino acids. The rearrangement links TRBV4-1 to TRBJ2-3; absent DNA, TCRdb's TRBD1 call cannot be checked. The receptor comes from a human donor with ulcerative colitis or Crohn's disease, or a healthy co-twin of an affected twin (not recorded which). What was sequenced was blood. The CDR3 here is CASSQDNGGPDTQYF.